This record concerns one T cell receptor beta chain sequence. From germline, CDR1 is LNHDA and CDR2 SQIVND (reference sequence). This CDR3 has 14 amino acids. V lost 7 bases to trimming and J lost 7 bases; unmatched junction nucleotides: 10. This entry belongs to a study of blood T cell repertoires in COVID-19. Source study methods: Amplification of reference gene primers provided the estimated nucleated cell counts. Sequencing was performed with immunoSEQ multiplex PCR; in TCRdb, only in-frame clones are kept and a portion is missing. The D gene and trimming were derived from the DNA, and the V and J assignments and clone size from that table. This sample yields roughly 80,000 clones, of which about four fifths are seen a single time; approximately 8.8% belongs to the top ten.

V gene TRBV19 combines with J gene TRBJ1-2; 9 bases agree with TRBD1. Sequencing used peripheral blood. This receptor was identified in a human donor in a cohort sampled during active COVID-19. CDR3 nucleotides: TGTGCCAGTAAGCCGGGACAGGGTAATGGTGGCTACACCTTC. It yields the protein CASKPGQGNGGYTF.